This T cell receptor (beta chain) was identified in a study of PD-L1 blockade in urothelial cancer. On the study more broadly: In terms of prior chemotherapy, patients had received 0 to 3 regimens. Samples of blood were analyzed 3 weeks (second dose) and 6 weeks after treatment start.

Generated by immunoSEQ multiplex PCR, the TCRdb table keeps only in-frame clones and is missing some. This sample has some 45,000 clones; around 88% occur once, and the top ten carry roughly 3.6%. CDR3 size: 15 residues. Germline CDR1 KGHSH, CDR2 LQKENI. V lost 1 base to trimming and J lost 4 bases, with 13 bases between them. This chain joins TRBV18 and TRBJ1-2, with D perhaps TRBD1 (6 bases). This receptor was taken from a man older than 75 with urothelial cancer. Source: PBMCs, taken around atezolizumab (anti-PD-L1) treatment. Here the CDR3 reads CASSPLQGAAYGYTF. The CDR3 coding sequence is TGTGCCAGCTCACCACTACAGGGCGCAGCCTATGGCTACACCTTC.